These T cell receptor beta chains were read from a single sample in a study of OX40 agonist ivuxolimab in advanced cancers. The method was immunoSEQ multiplex PCR; TCRdb's version includes in-frame clones alone and lacks a portion of them. The sample lists around 90,000 clones; 80% to 90% were seen once. The material sequenced was CD4+ or CD8+ T cells sorted from blood, taken in a trial of the OX40 agonist ivuxolimab. Receptors were obtained from an adult with an advanced solid tumor such as melanoma, head and neck, liver or kidney cancer. Each CDR3 is given with its conserved first and last residue.

V,CDR3
TRBV4-2,CASSQTSGGARETQYF
TRBV18,CASSPREGFSSYNEQFF
TRBV27,CASSFGRGVDEQYF
TRBV5-4,CASSSPGPGAFNEQFF
TRBV5-1,CASSPGGVAGAVWEQFF
TRBV6-1,CASTTGERNYGYTF
TRBV4-2,CASSQGRDSYNSPLHF
TRBV7-2,CASSFRETQYF
TRBV15,CATSRVGRAEAFF
TRBV27,CASSRNPRGDNVLTF
TRBV7-2,CASSPGPTHVYEQYF
TRBV19,CASSTPPSSMVGNEQFF
TRBV6-5,CASSPYKKTNEKLFF
TRBV5-8,CASSNGRYGDIQYF
TRBV7-3,CASSLLGPNEQFF
TRBV6-1,CASSRDRIYGYTF
TRBV5-1,CASSLGLTYNEQFF
TRBV30,CAWSVIGRVNTGELFF
TRBV7-6,CASSLGQGIGGYTF
TRBV19,CASSRDRGTETQYF
TRBV6-5,CASRSDGYSNQPQHF
TRBV10-3,CAVQGMGNEKLFF
TRBV6-1,CASSQGSLSGNTIYF
TRBV7-2,CASSFTPRYTGELFF
TRBV7-2,CASSFSTGTGFNEQFF
TRBV19,CASAGTASYEQYF
TRBV7-9,CASSAYRDRSPLHF
TRBV6-1,CASSETGNYGYTF
TRBV7-7,CASSWLRGSGETQYF
TRBV11-3,CASESSYEQYF
TRBV7-9,CASSQGGRNTEAFF
TRBV23-1,CASRITDTGELFF
TRBV6-5,CASSYSIRGEQFF
TRBV19,CASSIRRGTAQETQYF
TRBV29-1,CSVERGLLKAYGYTF
TRBV9,CASCQGPFTEAFF
TRBV7-2,CASSLRQSGTGGAETQYF
TRBV2,CASSGLGYAGYTF
TRBV12-5,CASGGTSRWVNEQFF
TRBV19,CASSIGGLGNSPLHF
TRBV7-2,CASSLERRNTIYF
TRBV5-6,CASSPTSGYGTDTQYF
TRBV9,CASSPQGRTGGFSSNTGELFF
TRBV14,CASSQNSGVLETQYF
TRBV5-6,CASSLESSGGRTDTQYF